This TCR beta chain was documented in a study of cytomegalovirus exposure and HLA in healthy donors. As regards this clone: The antigen is not known.

Use of 60 Vbeta and 13 Jbeta primers characterized the PCR. TCRdb keeps only in-frame clones here, not all; method: immunoSEQ multiplex PCR. The repertoire has about 140,000 clones, 82% of them found once; the top ten carry about 1.5%. The study's findings and limits: The investigators catalogued 150 or so TCR beta chains as cytomegalovirus-associated. Reportedly, TCR beta sequences accurately predicted HLA-A and HLA-B alleles in most subjects. The authors judged a highly shared variant cluster likely a sequencing artifact.

All the people who gave samples were healthy bone marrow donors. This CDR3 has 15 amino acids. In germline, CDR1 is MNHEY, CDR2 SVGAGI. The V segment lost 2 bases and the J segment 1 base; nucleotides outside the gene matches: 3. The chain is built from TRBV6-5 and TRBJ2-3; TRBD2 matches 7 bases. The sequence derives from a man aged 25 to 40 in good health and CMV-seropositive. Sequencing was carried out using PBMCs. CDR3 in amino acids: CASSYGGSGTDTQYF. In DNA, the CDR3 is TGTGCCAGCAGTTACGGCGGGAGTGGCACAGATACGCAGTATTTT.